Presented here are 8 T cell receptor beta chains from one specimen sequenced in a study of cytomegalovirus exposure and HLA in healthy donors. PCR involved 60 Vbeta and 13 Jbeta primers. Libraries were prepared by immunoSEQ multiplex PCR; TCRdb keeps only in-frame clonotypes and omits some of them. The sample lists roughly 100,000 clones; roughly 85% were seen once. The sample taken for sequencing was PBMCs. The receptors were gathered from a middle-aged woman in good health and CMV-seronegative.

V usage is TRBV10-3 and J usage is TRBJ1-1; TRBD1 might be the D (6 bases). The V gene's germline CDR1 is ENHRY and CDR2 SYGVKD. V was pared by 4 bases and J by 0 bases, with 9 bases between. The CDR3 contains 14 residues. CDR3 region: CAISAQGLNTEAFF. The CDR3 DNA reads TGTGCCATCAGTGCACAGGGCTTGAACACTGAAGCTTTCTTT.

CDR3 protein: CAWSSRGNTEAFF. The CDR3 bases are TGTGCCTGGAGTTCTAGAGGGAACACTGAAGCTTTCTTT. The chain links TRBV30 to TRBJ1-1; D gene unclear. Trimming took off 2 bases at V and 1 base at J, with 8 bases between the two ends. Germline V gene sequence: CDR1 GTSNPN, CDR2 SVGIG (reference sequence). The CDR3 loop spans 13 amino acids.

This chain joins TRBV7-8 and TRBJ1-2; D call uncertain. This CDR3 has 12 amino acids. Trimming removed 3 bases at V and 6 bases at J, with 8 bases between. Germline CDR1 is SGHVS and CDR2 is FQNEAQ. CDR3 sequence: CASSFQEDGYTF. CDR3 bases: TGTGCCAGCAGCTTCCAGGAGGATGGCTACACCTTC.

This clone appeared a few times. J is TRBJ1-1 and V is TRBV5-4; unclear D gene. CDR1 is SGHNT and CDR2 is YYREEE in the germline V gene (reference sequence). Trimming shortened V by 0 bases and J by 7 bases, and 10 bases separated the two germline ends. There are 13 residues in the CDR3. The CDR3 sequence: CASSLGQDNEAFF. CDR3 nucleotides: TGTGCCAGCAGCTTGGGACAAGACAATGAAGCTTTCTTT.

Of note for this clone: Other DNA sequences in this specimen translate into the identical CDR3. The chain uses TRBV19 and TRBJ2-7, with D tentatively TRBD1 (7 bases). In germline, CDR1 is LNHDA, CDR2 SQIVND (reference sequence). V was cut by 6 bases and J by 5 bases, with 17 bases left in between. CDR3 length equals 14 residues. The CDR3 is CASSAGTVYHEQYF. In nucleotides, the CDR3 is TGTGCCAGTAGCGCGGGGACAGTTTACCACGAGCAGTACTTC.

V is TRBV28 and J is TRBJ2-1, with D tentatively TRBD2 (5 bases). The CDR3 extends over 14 amino acids. Germline CDR1 and CDR2: MDHEN and SYDVKM. Trimming removed 2 bases at V and 10 bases at J, with 15 bases between. The CDR3: CASSLNRGPGEQFF. CDR3 in DNA: TGTGCCAGCAGTTTAAACAGAGGGCCGGGGGAGCAGTTCTTC.

This clone came up a few times. The V gene is TRBV9, the J gene TRBJ2-1, with 12 bases lining up with TRBD1. This CDR3 contains 16 residues. J lost 4 bases, V lost 4 bases, and 6 bases had no gene match. Germline V gene data show CDR1 as SGDLS and CDR2 as YYNGEE. CDR3 in amino acids: CASSPQGQGAYNEQFF. In DNA form, the CDR3 reads TGTGCCAGCAGCCCCCAGGGACAGGGGGCTTACAATGAGCAGTTCTTC. Based on the CDR3 plus reference TRBV9 and TRBJ2-1, the full variable domain is DSGVTQTPKHLITATGQRVTLRCSPRSGDLSVYWYQQSLDQGLQFLIQYYNGEERAKGNILERFSAQQFPDLHSELNLSSLELGDSALYFCASSPQGQGAYNEQFFGPGTRLTVL.

The genes are TRBV19 and TRBJ1-6, with D unclear. Germline V CDR1 and CDR2: LNHDA, SQIVND (reference sequence). This CDR3 has 11 residues. V was trimmed by 5 bases and J by 7 bases, leaving 3 bases between them. The CDR3: CASSQNSPLHF. The CDR3 DNA is TGTGCCAGTAGTCAGAATTCACCCCTCCACTTT.